This T cell receptor (beta chain) was sequenced during a study of CD8 T cells in ankylosing spondylitis (dated by TCRdb to about 2017). The study in broad terms: T cell receptor beta repertoires were profiled in healthy donors and ankylosing spondylitis patients so that disease-linked TCR variants could be found. The full study cohort comprised about 24 ankylosing spondylitis patients and 85 to 120 healthy donors. Samples of peripheral blood were taken, and for ankylosing spondylitis patients, synovial fluid was collected as well.

Turning to this clonotype: Its antigen is still unknown. It has no much larger one-base neighbor in the sample; base qualities were not kept.

Broad study findings and their caveats: Blood from ankylosing spondylitis patients appeared to be characterized by a TCR beta motif composed of roughly eight highly homologous amino acid variants. Some motif variants were previously reported in synovial fluid and blood of reactive arthritis patients, suggesting common disease-initiation mechanisms. In peripheral blood, the disease-linked clones were found at relatively low frequencies and had a CD8+ phenotype. The disease-linked clones were reported as significantly enriched in matched synovial fluid samples from ankylosing spondylitis patients.

V loses 6 bases at its end and J loses 5 bases; junction bases beyond the gene matches: 8. The CDR3 holds 14 amino acids from the cysteine to the phenylalanine. The sequence is cut down to CDR3 DNA, 42 bases in frame from base 1. CDR1 MNHNS and CDR2 SASEGT are derived from the germline V gene. The sequencer was an Illumina HiSeq 2500. Quantitative 5'-RACE with molecular barcodes was the method used to prepare the TCR beta libraries. In the source study's methods: Disease-linked TCR variants were identified with a new computational method built on a probabilistic model of VDJ rearrangement. Through fastp at Q25 and MiXCR, TCRdb rebuilt clones from the public reads, retaining in-frame beta chains. When rows share a CDR3 protein, they turn into one entry using the most common DNA and genes. The V and J calls reflect TCRdb's pipeline rather than the authors' work. This sample holds approximately 500,000 distinct CDR3 sequences; 12% were observed only once. The top ten constitute 6.5% to 7% of the sample.

What was sequenced was blood, either unsorted or a sorted T cell fraction (not recorded which). Rearrangement joined TRBV6-1 to TRBJ1-1; 8 junctional bases match TRBD1. The clonotype originates from a male donor with ankylosing spondylitis. DNA sequence: TGTGCCAGCAGGCAAACAGGGGGATGGACTGAAGCTTTCTTT. This sequence encodes CASRQTGGWTEAFF.